This T cell receptor beta chain was captured in a study of OX40 agonist ivuxolimab in advanced cancers. Study results and caveats: There were, on average, more expanded clones in CD8+ T cells than in CD4+. Among expanded peripheral T cells, antigen specificity went undetermined.

Only in-frame clones appear in the TCRdb table, and some are missing; sequencing was by immunoSEQ multiplex PCR. The table includes more than 55,000 clones, roughly 80% detected once. This clone has only one observation. Its antigen is currently unknown. CDR1 is LNHDA and CDR2 is SQIVND in the germline V gene (reference sequence). The CDR3 has 14 residues. Losses at the gene ends were 4 bases for V and 4 bases for J; bases not matched to a gene: 5. The gene calls are TRBV19 and TRBJ2-3; TRBD1 matches at 7 bases. This TCR derives from an adult with an advanced solid tumor such as melanoma, head and neck, liver or kidney cancer. The sample was CD4+ or CD8+ T cells sorted from blood, taken in a trial of the OX40 agonist ivuxolimab. DNA for the CDR3: TGTGCCAGTAGTAGAACAGGGGTGTCAGATACGCAGTATTTT. Translated, it gives CASSRTGVSDTQYF. Complete variable domain (other parts from reference TRBV19 and TRBJ2-3): DGGITQSPKYLFRKEGQNVTLSCEQNLNHDAMYWYRQDPGQGLRLIYYSQIVNDFQKGDIAEGYSVSREKKESFPLTVTSAQKNPTAFYLCASSRTGVSDTQYFGPGTRLTVL.